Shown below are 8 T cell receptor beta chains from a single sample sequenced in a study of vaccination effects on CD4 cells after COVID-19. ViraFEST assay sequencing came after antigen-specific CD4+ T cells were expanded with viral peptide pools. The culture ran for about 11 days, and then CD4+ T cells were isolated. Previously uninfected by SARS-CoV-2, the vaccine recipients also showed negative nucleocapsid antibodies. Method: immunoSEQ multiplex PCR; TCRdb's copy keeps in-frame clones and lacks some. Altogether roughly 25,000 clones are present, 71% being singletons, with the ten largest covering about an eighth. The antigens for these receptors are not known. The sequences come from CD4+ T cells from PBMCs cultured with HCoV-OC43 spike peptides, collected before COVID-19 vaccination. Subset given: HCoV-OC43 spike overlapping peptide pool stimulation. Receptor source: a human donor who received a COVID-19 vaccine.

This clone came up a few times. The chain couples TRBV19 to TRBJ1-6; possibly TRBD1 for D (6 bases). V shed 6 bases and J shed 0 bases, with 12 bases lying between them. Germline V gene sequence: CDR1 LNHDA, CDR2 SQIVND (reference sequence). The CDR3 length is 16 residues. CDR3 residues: CASRPDRSSYNSPLHF. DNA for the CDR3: TGTGCCAGTAGGCCCGACAGGAGCTCCTATAATTCACCCCTCCACTTT.

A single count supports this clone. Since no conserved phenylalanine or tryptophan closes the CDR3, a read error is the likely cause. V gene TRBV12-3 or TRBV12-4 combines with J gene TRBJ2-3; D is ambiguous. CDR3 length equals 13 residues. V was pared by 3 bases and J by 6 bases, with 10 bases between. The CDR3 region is CASSLVSYDTQYS. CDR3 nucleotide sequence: TGTGCCAGCAGTTTGGTTTCCTACGATACGCAGTATTCT.

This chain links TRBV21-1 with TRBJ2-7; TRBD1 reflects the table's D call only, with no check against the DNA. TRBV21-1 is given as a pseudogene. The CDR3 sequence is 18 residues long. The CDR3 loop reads CASSISDAIRGKAYEQYF. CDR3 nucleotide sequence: TGTGCCAGCAGCATCTCCGACGCCATTAGGGGAAAAGCCTACGAGCAGTACTTC.

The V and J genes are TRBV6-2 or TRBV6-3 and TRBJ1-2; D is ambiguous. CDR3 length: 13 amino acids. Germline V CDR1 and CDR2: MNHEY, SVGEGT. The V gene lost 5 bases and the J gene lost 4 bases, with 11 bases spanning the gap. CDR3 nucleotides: TGTGCCAGCAGTACTGCCGTCGGCTATGGCTACACCTTC. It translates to CASSTAVGYGYTF.

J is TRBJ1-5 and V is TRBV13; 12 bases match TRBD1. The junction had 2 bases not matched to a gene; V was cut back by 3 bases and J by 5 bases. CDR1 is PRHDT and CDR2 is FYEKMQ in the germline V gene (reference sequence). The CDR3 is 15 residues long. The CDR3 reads CASSLGTGGHQPQHF. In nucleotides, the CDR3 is TGTGCCAGCAGCTTGGGGACAGGGGGCCATCAGCCCCAGCATTTT.

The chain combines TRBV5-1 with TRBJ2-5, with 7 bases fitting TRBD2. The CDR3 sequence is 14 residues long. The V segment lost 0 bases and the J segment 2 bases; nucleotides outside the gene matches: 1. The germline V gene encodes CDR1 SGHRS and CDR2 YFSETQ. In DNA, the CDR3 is TGCGCCAGCAGCTTGGTGGGGGGGCAAGAGACCCAGTACTTC. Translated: CASSLVGGQETQYF.

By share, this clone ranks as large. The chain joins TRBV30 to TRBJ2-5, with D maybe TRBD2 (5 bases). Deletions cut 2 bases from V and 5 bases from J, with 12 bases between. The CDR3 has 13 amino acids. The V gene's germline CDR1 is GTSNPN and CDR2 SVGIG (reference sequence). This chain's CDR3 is CAWSIGVGETQYF. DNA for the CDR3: TGTGCCTGGAGTATCGGGGTGGGGGAGACCCAGTACTTC.

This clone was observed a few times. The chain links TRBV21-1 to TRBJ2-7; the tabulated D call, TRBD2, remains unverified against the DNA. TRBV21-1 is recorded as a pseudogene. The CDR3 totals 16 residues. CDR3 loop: CASPVTGRTPLYEQYF. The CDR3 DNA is TGTGCCAGCCCTGTCACGGGAAGGACGCCTCTATACGAGCAGTACTTC.